The TCR beta chain described here comes from a study of blood T cells in healthy people across ages. Samples each had at least 5 micrograms of total RNA extracted. Points from the study as a whole: Age showed a roughly linear inverse relationship with TCR beta diversity per million T cells.

Using a J-beta primer mix together with a sample-barcoded 5' primer, a second PCR was run for roughly 7 to 11 cycles. Using its own MiXCR run on the 5' RACE reads, TCRdb lists one record per CDR3 protein. The table includes under 750,000 distinct CDR3 sequences, 47% detected once. Remarks on this clonotype: The antigen is unknown.

Germline assignment: CDR1 PRHDT and CDR2 FYEKMQ (reference sequence). V was cut by 1 base and J by 6 bases, with 19 bases left in between. The CDR3 is 16 amino acids. J is TRBJ2-7 and V is TRBV13; D is perhaps TRBD1 or TRBD2 (5 bases each). The source of this sequence is a man older than 75 in good health. The sequenced material came from blood. Written as DNA, the CDR3 is TGTGCCAGCAGCTTAGTAGCAGGTGGCAGGGAGAGCGAGCAGTACTTC. Amino acids: CASSLVAGGRESEQYF.